The 30 T cell receptor beta chains given below trace back to one sample, sequenced in a study of blood T cell repertoires in COVID-19. The assay was immunoSEQ multiplex PCR, and TCRdb's table has in-frame clones only and misses some. The sample yields 63,000 or so clones, roughly nine tenths seen once. The sample taken for sequencing was peripheral blood. Receptor source: a man aged 70 or older with active COVID-19.

The chain carries TRBV7-2 and TRBJ1-4; D gene ambiguous. Germline CDR1 reads SGHTA; CDR2 reads FQGNSA. The ends were cut back, 5 bases at V and 0 bases at J, with 10 bases in the middle. The CDR3 extends over 15 amino acids. The CDR3 region is CASSPKAATNEKLFF. The CDR3 DNA sequence: TGTGCCAGCAGCCCTAAAGCTGCAACTAATGAAAAACTGTTTTTT.

The rearrangement links TRBV19 to TRBJ1-1; D is uncertain. The germline V and J ends were trimmed by 5 bases and 6 bases, with 16 bases remaining between them. Germline assignment: CDR1 LNHDA and CDR2 SQIVND (reference sequence). The CDR3 is 14 amino acids. The DNA for the CDR3 is TGTGCCAGTAGTCGGGGTCTCCAAGCTGCTGAAGCTTTCTTT. This codes for CASSRGLQAAEAFF.

The chain couples TRBV21-1 to TRBJ1-3; the table's TRBD1 call for D was not verified on the DNA. TRBV21-1 corresponds to a pseudogene. The CDR3 length is 13 residues. CDR3 region: CASSRQGSNTIYF. The CDR3 DNA sequence: TGTGCCAGCAGCCGACAGGGGTCTAACACCATATATTTT.

The genes are TRBV5-4 and TRBJ2-5; perhaps TRBD2 as D (6 bases). CDR3 length: 16 residues. Germline loops: CDR1 SGHNT, CDR2 YYREEE (reference sequence). V lost 3 bases and J lost 5, with 20 bases in between. CDR3 DNA: TGTGCCAGCAGCTCCGTGGGGCCCGGAGGGGTGGAGACCCAGTACTTC. It translates to CASSSVGPGGVETQYF.

This clone was found a few times. This chain joins TRBV27 and TRBJ2-2, with a possible D match to TRBD2 (5 bases). Trimming shortened V by 6 bases and J by 5 bases, and 13 bases separated the two germline ends. Germline CDR1 and CDR2: MNHEY and SMNVEV (reference sequence). The CDR3 is 14 residues long. The CDR3 DNA reads as TGTGCCAGCAGCAGGTCCTCGGGGACCGGGGAGCTGTTTTTT. This gives the protein CASSRSSGTGELFF.

The chain couples TRBV7-2 to TRBJ2-5; 7 bases match TRBD2. V dropped 5 bases and J dropped 5; count of bases not matched to a gene: 5. CDR3 size: 13 residues. The germline gives CDR1 SGHTA, CDR2 FQGNSA. This CDR3 reads CASSPAGEETQYF. The CDR3 nucleotides read TGTGCCAGCAGCCCGGCGGGGGAGGAGACCCAGTACTTC.

The V and J genes are TRBV4-2 and TRBJ2-3; possibly TRBD1 for D (7 bases). The CDR3 has 15 amino acids. From germline, CDR1 is LGHNA and CDR2 YNFKEQ. Trimming took off 1 base at V and 1 base at J, with 9 bases between the two ends. CDR3 in amino acids: CASSQARGGTDTQYF. The CDR3 nucleotides are TGTGCCAGCAGCCAAGCCAGGGGGGGCACAGATACGCAGTATTTT.

The genes are TRBV28 and TRBJ2-7, with 12 bases fitting TRBD1. Germline V gene data show CDR1 as MDHEN and CDR2 as SYDVKM. The CDR3 is 18 residues long. V trimming: 2 bases; J trimming: 4 bases; junction bases outside the gene matches: 12. The CDR3 DNA follows: TGTGCCAGCAGTTTAGGAGTAGGGACAGGGGGCGCGGGGTACGAGCAGTACTTC. Protein sequence: CASSLGVGTGGAGYEQYF.

The chain employs TRBV7-9 and TRBJ2-3; the match to TRBD2 covers 7 bases. The CDR3 spans 16 residues. Unmatched junction bases numbered 11, after V lost 5 bases and J lost 3 bases. Germline V gene data show CDR1 as SEHNR and CDR2 as FQNEAQ (reference sequence). The CDR3 DNA reads TGTGCCAGCAGCCCCGGGCCGGGGGGTGGGACAGATACGCAGTATTTT. It yields the protein CASSPGPGGGTDTQYF.

The V call is TRBV5-5, the J call TRBJ1-6; 7 bases are a match to TRBD1. CDR1 and CDR2 from the germline V gene are SGHKS and YYEKEE (reference sequence). With 4 bases clipped from V and 8 bases from J, the junction kept 9 bases outside the gene matches. The CDR3 covers 15 residues. The CDR3 loop is CASSPEPGQHSPLHF. In DNA, the CDR3 is TGTGCCAGCAGCCCCGAGCCGGGACAGCATTCACCCCTCCACTTT.

J is TRBJ2-1 and V is TRBV5-5, with 13 bases identical to TRBD2. The CDR3 has 17 amino acids. In germline, CDR1 is SGHKS, CDR2 YYEKEE (reference sequence). Trimming took 4 bases from V and 6 from J; bases not matched to a gene: 10. The CDR3 coding sequence is TGTGCCAGCAGCCCCACTAGCGGGAGGGTTTTGGGCAATGAGCAGTTCTTC. Translated: CASSPTSGRVLGNEQFF. Combining the CDR3 with reference TRBV5-5 and TRBJ2-1 gives the whole variable domain DAGVTQSPTHLIKTRGQQVTLRCSPISGHKSVSWYQQVLGQGPQFIFQYYEKEERGRGNFPDRFSARQFPNYSSELNVNALLLGDSALYLCASSPTSGRVLGNEQFFGPGTRLTVL.

The genes are TRBV21-1 and TRBJ2-5; the table calls TRBD1, which could not be checked here. TRBV21-1 is listed as a pseudogene. The length of the CDR3 is 15 residues. The CDR3 DNA sequence: TGTGCCAGCAGCACCCGCCCCAGGGGACAAGAGACCCAGTACTTC. Protein: CASSTRPRGQETQYF.

This chain connects TRBV7-8 to TRBJ2-7; the match to TRBD2 covers 8 bases. The germline V gene has CDR1 SGHVS and CDR2 FQNEAQ. Trimming removed 1 base from V and 2 bases from J; junction bases left unmatched: 7. The length of the CDR3 is 16 residues. The CDR3 DNA follows: TGTGCCAGCAGCTTAGGCGTAGCGGGAAAACCCTACGAGCAGTACTTC. Protein sequence: CASSLGVAGKPYEQYF.

The chain has TRBV10-3 and TRBJ2-7, with 12 bases matching TRBD1. Germline CDR1 is ENHRY and CDR2 is SYGVKD. The CDR3 loop spans 14 amino acids. V was clipped by 6 bases and J by 7 bases; unmatched bases: 7. The CDR3 sequence is CAISPGQGAGEQYF. The DNA of the CDR3 is TGTGCCATCAGCCCGGGACAGGGGGCTGGGGAGCAGTACTTC.

The count of this clone is one. The chain links TRBV11-3 to TRBJ2-7; the match to TRBD1 covers 11 bases. Germline V gene lookup returns CDR1 SGHNT and CDR2 YENEEA. This CDR3 spans 15 amino acids. The J segment lost 0 bases and the V segment lost 5 bases, leaving 3 bases of the junction unmatched. The CDR3 DNA reads as TGTGCCAGCAGCGTCGGGACAGGGGGCTCCTACGAGCAGTACTTC. Its protein product is CASSVGTGGSYEQYF.

The chain uses TRBV5-4 and TRBJ2-5, with 8 bases that match TRBD1. Germline lookup yields CDR1 SGHNT and CDR2 YYREEE (reference sequence). V lost 3 bases, J lost 2 bases, and 3 bases stayed unmatched. This CDR3 comprises 14 residues. The CDR3 reads CASSWGQVQETQYF. CDR3 bases: TGTGCCAGCAGCTGGGGACAGGTTCAAGAGACCCAGTACTTC.

The V call is TRBV27, the J call TRBJ2-2; 11 nucleotides agree with TRBD2. Losses at the gene ends were 3 bases for V and 3 bases for J; bases not matched to a gene: 3. This CDR3 is built from 16 residues. Per the germline V gene, CDR1 is MNHEY and CDR2 is SMNVEV (reference sequence). This CDR3 is CASSFLAGGYTGELFF. Here the CDR3 DNA reads TGTGCCAGCAGTTTCTTAGCGGGGGGGTACACCGGGGAGCTGTTTTTT.

This chain connects TRBV6-6 to TRBJ1-6, with a tentative D call TRBD1 (6 bases). Germline-derived CDR1 and CDR2 are MNHNY and SVGAGI (reference sequence). CDR3 size: 17 residues. Deletions cut 5 bases from V and 4 bases from J, with 18 bases between. CDR3 residues: CASSHRSGALYNSPLHF. In DNA form, the CDR3 reads TGTGCCAGCAGTCACCGTTCAGGGGCCCTTTATAATTCACCCCTCCACTTT.

The chain combines TRBV6-5 with TRBJ1-2; 9 bases agree with TRBD1. The J segment lost 2 bases and the V segment lost 9 bases, leaving 10 bases of the junction unmatched. Germline CDR1 reads MNHEY; CDR2 reads SVGAGI. CDR3 length equals 15 residues. In nucleotides, the CDR3 is TGTGCCAGGACACCCCGGGACAGGGAGAACTATGGCTACACCTTC. Translated: CARTPRDRENYGYTF.

This clone was seen more than once but under ten times. J is TRBJ1-2 and V is TRBV11-2; the D gene is possibly TRBD1 (5 bases). Germline V lookup: CDR1 SGHAT, CDR2 FQNNGV. With 5 bases removed from V and 10 bases from J, the gap between germline ends came to 17 bases. The CDR3 contains 13 residues. The CDR3 protein is CASSLGLPPHYTF. The CDR3 coding sequence is TGTGCCAGCAGCCTGGGGCTGCCACCCCACTACACCTTC.

This sequence joins TRBV4-1 and TRBJ1-4; 11 bases match TRBD1. After removal of 1 base from V and 10 bases from J, the junction contained 8 bases not matched to a gene. CDR1 is MGHRA, CDR2 YSYEKL, per germline. This CDR3 has 16 residues. As DNA, the CDR3 is TGCGCCAGCAGCCAAGCTACCTGGGGACAGGGGGTAAAACTGTTTTTT. It specifies CASSQATWGQGVKLFF.

The chain links TRBV5-6 to TRBJ2-1; the D gene is possibly TRBD2 (6 bases). This CDR3 region has 14 residues. The germline CDR1 and CDR2 sequences are SGHDT and YYEEEE. V was shortened by 0 bases and J by 8 bases, with 12 bases between the two germline ends. In nucleotides, the CDR3 is TGTGCCAGCAGCTTGGGTGGGAGGCGCGATGAGCAGTTCTTC. It specifies CASSLGGRRDEQFF. The full variable domain, with the rest looked up from reference TRBV5-6 and TRBJ2-1, is DAGVTQSPTHLIKTRGQQVTLRCSPKSGHDTVSWYQQALGQGPQFIFQYYEEEERQRGNFPDRFSGHQFPNYSSELNVNALLLGDSALYLCASSLGGRRDEQFFGPGTRLTVL.

This clone was counted between two and nine times. This CDR3 reads CASSRRETGELFF. The CDR3 DNA sequence: TGTGCCAGCAGTAGGAGGGAAACCGGGGAGCTGTTTTTT. This rearrangement joins TRBV25-1 to TRBJ2-2, with D tentatively TRBD2 (6 bases). V lost 5 bases, J lost 5 bases, and 9 bases lay in between. The CDR3 is 13 amino acids. Per the germline V gene, CDR1 is MGHDK and CDR2 is SYGVNS.

The V gene is TRBV5-4, the J gene TRBJ2-1; 8 positions match TRBD2. V was clipped by 3 bases and J by 6 bases; unmatched bases: 11. CDR1 is SGHNT, CDR2 YYREEE, per germline (reference sequence). The CDR3 spans 16 residues. The CDR3 region has the DNA TGTGCCAGCAGCTCCTCGGGAGGGGATGTCCTCAATGAGCAGTTCTTC. Translated: CASSSSGGDVLNEQFF. Variable domain in full (rest from reference TRBV5-4 and TRBJ2-1): ETGVTQSPTHLIKTRGQQVTLRCSSQSGHNTVSWYQQALGQGPQFIFQYYREEENGRGNFPPRFSGLQFPNYSSELNVNALELDDSALYLCASSSSGGDVLNEQFFGPGTRLTVL.

The chain carries TRBV21-1 and TRBJ2-7; the table's D call, TRBD2, has no DNA check behind it. TRBV21-1 has pseudogene status. This CDR3 is built from 11 residues. For the CDR3, the DNA is TGTGCCAGCAGCCCAGCGGGCGAGCAGTACTTC. Encoded protein: CASSPAGEQYF.

There are a few counts of this clone. This chain joins TRBV4-1 and TRBJ2-1; tentatively, D is TRBD1 (5 bases). The germline CDR1 and CDR2 sequences are MGHRA and YSYEKL. The CDR3 loop spans 13 amino acids. V lost 3 bases and J 6 bases, leaving 9 bases between the germline ends. CDR3 loop: CASSHLGPNEQFF. For the CDR3, the DNA is TGCGCCAGCAGCCACCTGGGGCCCAATGAGCAGTTCTTC.

The rearrangement links TRBV7-2 to TRBJ1-1, with a tentative D call TRBD1 (6 bases). With 5 bases removed from V and 1 base from J, the gap between germline ends came to 14 bases. Germline assignment: CDR1 SGHTA and CDR2 FQGNSA. This CDR3 region has 15 residues. CDR3 nucleotides: TGTGCCAGCAGCCCGAGGGCGGGGGCGAACACTGAAGCTTTCTTT. Translating it yields CASSPRAGANTEAFF.

The rearrangement uses TRBV25-1 and TRBJ2-7, with 9 nucleotides matching TRBD2. V trimming: 3 bases; J trimming: 0 bases; junction bases outside the gene matches: 9. Germline CDR1 and CDR2: MGHDK and SYGVNS. The CDR3 length is 17 residues. CDR3 nucleotides: TGTGCCAGCAGTGATCTTAGCGGGGGCCGGAGCTCCTACGAGCAGTACTTC. It codes for CASSDLSGGRSSYEQYF.

This rearrangement joins TRBV7-2 to TRBJ2-3; TRBD2 might be the D (5 bases). The V end was cut by 1 base, the J end by 5 bases, with 13 bases between. This CDR3 has 15 amino acids. The V gene's germline CDR1 is SGHTA and CDR2 FQGNSA. CDR3 protein: CASSLGGQLGDTQYF. In nucleotides, the CDR3 is TGTGCCAGCAGCTTAGGCGGGCAGCTCGGAGATACGCAGTATTTT.

The chain recombines TRBV6-2 or TRBV6-3 with TRBJ2-1; perhaps TRBD2 as D (5 bases). The CDR3 consists of 12 residues. Germline lookup yields CDR1 MNHEY and CDR2 SVGEGT. The V and J ends lost 5 bases and 12 bases respectively, with 14 bases between them. CDR3 amino acids: CASSPLARGQFF. CDR3 nucleotides: TGTGCCAGCAGTCCCCTAGCCCGGGGGCAGTTCTTC.